This T cell receptor beta chain was recorded in a study of cytomegalovirus exposure and HLA in healthy donors. 60 Vbeta and 13 Jbeta primers were used in PCR. Sequencing used immunoSEQ multiplex PCR; TCRdb keeps in-frame clones, though not all of them. The listing records roughly 140,000 clones. Germline assignment: CDR1 SGHTA and CDR2 FQGNSA. The CDR3 runs 15 residues. Trimming removed 3 bases from V and 8 bases from J; junction bases left unmatched: 10. As to this clone: Its antigen remains unidentified.

Study-level points and caveats: Highest at DRB1 and lowest at HLA-C, TCR association rates differed among HLA loci in a later analysis. Later analysis demonstrated an association between a missense DCLRE1C variant and TCR beta V- and J-gene trimming.

The sample taken for sequencing was PBMCs. This receptor was obtained from a male donor in good health and CMV-seronegative. The V gene is TRBV7-2, the J gene TRBJ2-1, with 7 bases fitting TRBD2. In nucleotides, the CDR3 is TGTGCCAGCAGCTTTGGGAGGGGCGCGTTGGATGAGCAGTTCTTC. It specifies CASSFGRGALDEQFF.